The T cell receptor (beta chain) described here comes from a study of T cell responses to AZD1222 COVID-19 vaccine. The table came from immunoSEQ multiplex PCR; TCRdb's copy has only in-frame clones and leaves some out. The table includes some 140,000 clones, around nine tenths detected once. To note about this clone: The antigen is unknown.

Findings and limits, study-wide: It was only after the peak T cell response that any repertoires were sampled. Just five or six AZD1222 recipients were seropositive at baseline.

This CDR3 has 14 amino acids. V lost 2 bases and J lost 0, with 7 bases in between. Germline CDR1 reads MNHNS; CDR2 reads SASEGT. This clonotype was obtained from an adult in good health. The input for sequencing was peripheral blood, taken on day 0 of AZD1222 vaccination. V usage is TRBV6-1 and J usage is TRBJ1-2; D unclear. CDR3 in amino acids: CASSENIANYGYTF. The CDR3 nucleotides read TGTGCCAGCAGTGAAAACATAGCTAACTATGGCTACACCTTC.